What follows are 28 T cell receptor beta chains derived from one specimen sequenced in a study of cytomegalovirus exposure and HLA in healthy donors. PCR was performed using 60 Vbeta and 13 Jbeta primers. The data were produced by immunoSEQ multiplex PCR, yet TCRdb's version contains in-frame clones alone and is incomplete. The repertoire includes 85,000 to 100,000 clones, 70% to 80% of them detected once, and 2.5% to 3.5% sits in the top ten. Source material: PBMCs. The receptors were sampled from a male donor in good health and CMV-seropositive.

The chain has TRBV7-3 and TRBJ2-7, with D possibly TRBD1 on 6 matching bases. The CDR3 totals 15 residues. Germline CDR1 is SGHTA and CDR2 is FQGTGA. Trimming removed 2 bases from V and 3 bases from J, with 14 bases in between. Written as DNA, the CDR3 is TGTGCCAGCAGCTTAGGGGCAGGGGCGGGCTACGAGCAGTACTTC. It encodes CASSLGAGAGYEQYF.

This clone occurred a few times. The chain couples TRBV7-8 to TRBJ1-1, with a tentative D call TRBD1 (6 bases). This CDR3 has 15 amino acids. Germline V CDR1 and CDR2: SGHVS, FQNEAQ. V gave up 2 bases and J gave up 4 bases, with 14 bases separating them. Here the CDR3 DNA reads TGTGCCAGCAGCTTAAGAGGACAGTCGGCCACTGAAGCTTTCTTT. Translated, it gives CASSLRGQSATEAFF.

V and J are TRBV6-5 and TRBJ1-5; D is unresolved. Germline CDR1 and CDR2: MNHEY and SVGAGI. Trimming cost V 6 bases and J 7 bases, with 16 bases left between them. The CDR3 is made up of 14 amino acids. The CDR3 DNA sequence: TGTGCCAGCAGCAATGATCGCCGGTGGCAGCCCCAGCATTTT. This gives the protein CASSNDRRWQPQHF.

The chain carries TRBV9 and TRBJ2-6, with D tentatively TRBD1 (5 bases). This CDR3 region has 16 residues. Germline CDR1 is SGDLS and CDR2 is YYNGEE. Trimming left V 4 bases short and J 2 bases short, with 13 bases between. CDR3 sequence (DNA): TGTGCCAGCAGCCCGGGTGGGGCTCCTGGGGCCAACGTCCTGACTTTC. It encodes CASSPGGAPGANVLTF.

V is TRBV5-1 and J is TRBJ1-1; D gene uncertain. The CDR3 is 14 residues long. Trimming removed 2 bases from V and 3 bases from J, with 11 bases in between. The germline V gene encodes CDR1 SGHRS and CDR2 YFSETQ. CDR3 DNA: TGCGCCAGCAGCTTCGAGGGTCTCTACACTGAAGCTTTCTTT. Translating it yields CASSFEGLYTEAFF.

The chain is built from TRBV30 and TRBJ1-5, with 9 bases matching TRBD1. Unmatched junction bases numbered 8, after V lost 4 bases and J lost 7 bases. The CDR3 is made up of 14 amino acids. Germline CDR1 reads GTSNPN; CDR2 reads SVGIG (reference sequence). The CDR3 DNA is TGTGCCTGGACCCGCGACAGGGGGTCACAGCCCCAGCATTTT. It translates to CAWTRDRGSQPQHF.

V and J are TRBV9 and TRBJ1-6; TRBD1 matches at 7 bases. The length of the CDR3 is 20 residues. J gave up 3 bases and V 3 bases, and 18 bases lay outside the gene matches. Per the germline V gene, CDR1 is SGDLS and CDR2 is YYNGEE. CDR3 nucleotides: TGTGCCAGCAGCGCTAGGGCTATTGACAGGGTTGGAGGCTATAATTCACCCCTCCACTTT. Encoded protein: CASSARAIDRVGGYNSPLHF.

The chain has TRBV25-1 and TRBJ1-1; possibly TRBD1 for D (5 bases). CDR1 MGHDK and CDR2 SYGVNS come from the germline V gene. The CDR3 has 13 amino acids. V gave up 3 bases and J gave up 6 bases, with 11 bases separating them. The CDR3 here is CASSELGVAEAFF. The DNA of the CDR3 is TGTGCCAGCAGTGAGTTAGGGGTGGCTGAAGCTTTCTTT.

The gene calls are TRBV25-1 and TRBJ1-1, with 9 bases identical to TRBD1. Germline CDR1 reads MGHDK; CDR2 reads SYGVNS. The CDR3 covers 15 residues. The J segment lost 3 bases and the V segment lost 1 base, leaving 3 bases of the junction unmatched. CDR3 coding DNA: TGTGCCAGCAGTGAATTTGGGACAGGGTACACTGAAGCTTTCTTT. Protein sequence: CASSEFGTGYTEAFF.

This rearrangement joins TRBV7-9 to TRBJ1-2, with a weak D call TRBD1 (5 bases). CDR1 is SEHNR, CDR2 FQNEAQ, per germline (reference sequence). The CDR3 covers 16 residues. The ends were cut back, 0 bases at V and 0 bases at J, with 11 bases in the middle. This chain's CDR3 is CASSLAGTGTNYGYTF. CDR3 nucleotide sequence: TGTGCCAGCAGCTTAGCGGGAACAGGTACTAACTATGGCTACACCTTC.

This clone was counted a single time. The rearrangement joins TRBV11-3 to TRBJ1-1; TRBD1 is a possible D gene (6 bases). The CDR3 contains 14 residues. Germline CDR1 is SGHNT and CDR2 is YENEEA. Trimming stripped 0 bases from V and 6 bases from J, with 11 bases between. CDR3 loop: CASSLEGGNAEAFF. The CDR3 coding sequence is TGTGCCAGCAGCTTAGAAGGGGGAAACGCTGAAGCTTTCTTT.

This CDR3 reads CASSYPPYPTIAGAYNEQFF. The CDR3 nucleotides are TGTGCCAGCAGTTACCCTCCCTACCCCACCATAGCGGGGGCTTACAATGAGCAGTTCTTC. This chain uses TRBV6-7 with TRBJ2-1, with 9 bases lining up with TRBD2. TRBV6-7 is an open reading frame, and its role is uncertain. The CDR3 covers 20 residues. With V trimmed by 2 bases and J by 4 bases, 18 bases remained unmatched.

A remark on this clone: The junction does not match germline at one end; this may be a read error. This chain links TRBV7-8 with TRBJ2-7; D is possibly TRBD2 (6 bases). The germline CDR1 and CDR2 sequences are SGHVS and FQNEAQ. The CDR3 loop spans 18 amino acids. Here the CDR3 DNA reads TGTGCCATCAGCTTAGCACAAGGAGGGGCAGCTCTTACCTACGAGCAGTACTTC. Protein: CAISLAQGGAALTYEQYF.

This chain links TRBV27 with TRBJ1-2, with D possibly matching TRBD1 (5 bases). The germline gives CDR1 MNHEY, CDR2 SMNVEV (reference sequence). The CDR3 runs 14 residues. V lost 9 bases and J lost 2, with 16 bases in between. CDR3 in amino acids: CASSEQGPNYGYTF. The CDR3 nucleotides are TGTGCCAGTTCCGAGCAGGGCCCAAACTATGGCTACACCTTC.

The rearrangement joins TRBV27 to TRBJ1-2; possible D gene TRBD1, 6 bases. This CDR3 spans 15 amino acids. Trimming stripped 2 bases from V and 2 bases from J, with 12 bases between. CDR1 is MNHEY, CDR2 SMNVEV, per germline (reference sequence). The chain's CDR3 is CASSLAGVTNYGYTF. DNA for the CDR3: TGTGCCAGCAGTTTAGCAGGGGTGACGAACTATGGCTACACCTTC.

This sequence joins TRBV5-4 and TRBJ1-1; 10 nucleotides align to TRBD1. The V gene end was trimmed by 2 bases and the J gene end by 1 base; junction bases not matched to a gene: 11. Per the germline V gene, CDR1 is SGHNT and CDR2 is YYREEE (reference sequence). This CDR3 region has 18 residues. Here the CDR3 reads CASSLFPTGGVGNTEAFF. The CDR3 DNA is TGTGCCAGCAGCTTATTCCCGACAGGGGGCGTGGGGAACACTGAAGCTTTCTTT. The variable domain in full, completed from reference TRBV5-4 and TRBJ1-1, reads ETGVTQSPTHLIKTRGQQVTLRCSSQSGHNTVSWYQQALGQGPQFIFQYYREEENGRGNFPPRFSGLQFPNYSSELNVNALELDDSALYLCASSLFPTGGVGNTEAFFGQGTRLTVV.

DNA for the CDR3: TGTGCCAGCAGCTTGCCAGGGAATACCGAGCAGTACTTC. This translates into CASSLPGNTEQYF. This chain uses TRBV5-4 with TRBJ2-7, with D possibly being TRBD1 (5 bases). The CDR3 runs to 13 residues. The V end was cut by 1 base, the J end by 6 bases, with 11 bases between. Germline lookup yields CDR1 SGHNT and CDR2 YYREEE (reference sequence).

The CDR3 DNA follows: TGTGCCAGCAGCGCCACACTGGACATGTACAATGAGCAGTTCTTC. This encodes CASSATLDMYNEQFF. This chain connects TRBV5-6 to TRBJ2-1, with D maybe TRBD1 (5 bases). The germline gives CDR1 SGHDT, CDR2 YYEEEE. Deletions cut 4 bases from V and 4 bases from J, with 15 bases between. The CDR3 runs to 15 residues.

The V gene is TRBV2, the J gene TRBJ2-3; no reliable D call. V dropped 2 bases and J dropped 0 bases, with 6 bases sitting between them. CDR1 is SNHLY and CDR2 is FYNNEI in the germline V gene. The CDR3 runs to 14 residues. DNA for the CDR3: TGTGCCAGCAGTGAACTAACGAGCACAGATACGCAGTATTTT. As protein: CASSELTSTDTQYF.

The V call is TRBV10-2, the J call TRBJ1-2, with D possibly being TRBD1 (6 bases). V shed 8 bases and J shed 8 bases, with 12 bases lying between them. The CDR3 spans 11 residues. Germline V CDR1 and CDR2: WSHSY, SAAADI. Written as DNA, the CDR3 is TGCGCCAGCGGGGGCCCTGGAGGCTACACCTTC. It codes for CASGGPGGYTF.

The V call is TRBV30, the J call TRBJ1-5; a possible D gene is TRBD1 (6 bases). The germline V gene has CDR1 GTSNPN and CDR2 SVGIG (reference sequence). The CDR3 is 19 residues long. With 5 bases removed from V and 1 base from J, the gap between germline ends came to 27 bases. The CDR3 sequence is CAWDPYRDNLGTSNQPQHF. For the CDR3, the DNA is TGTGCCTGGGACCCATACCGGGACAACCTAGGTACCAGCAATCAGCCCCAGCATTTT.

This rearrangement joins TRBV9 to TRBJ1-1; TRBD1 matches 7 bases. Germline lookup yields CDR1 SGDLS and CDR2 YYNGEE. The CDR3 covers 15 residues. V shed 0 bases, J shed 0 bases, and the junction held 2 bases outside the gene matches. CDR3 in amino acids: CASSVEGALNTEAFF. CDR3 coding DNA: TGTGCCAGCAGCGTAGAGGGGGCGCTGAACACTGAAGCTTTCTTT.

This chain joins TRBV27 and TRBJ1-1; a weak D match, TRBD1 (6 bases). V was clipped by 9 bases and J by 3 bases, with 20 bases between them. The CDR3 runs to 15 residues. Germline CDR1 and CDR2: MNHEY and SMNVEV (reference sequence). The CDR3 sequence is CARIRTERYYTEAFF. In DNA form, the CDR3 reads TGTGCCAGGATCAGGACAGAGAGATATTACACTGAAGCTTTCTTT.

This clone was counted a few times. V gene TRBV6-1 combines with J gene TRBJ1-5; D is perhaps TRBD1 (5 bases). CDR1 is MNHNS and CDR2 is SASEGT in the germline V gene. The ends were cut back, 2 bases at V and 2 bases at J, with 13 bases in the middle. The CDR3 has 16 residues. CDR3 region: CASSELTGGGNQPQHF. CDR3 coding DNA: TGTGCCAGCAGTGAACTCACAGGTGGAGGCAATCAGCCCCAGCATTTT.

The J gene is TRBJ1-4, the V gene TRBV4-3, with 9 bases lining up with TRBD1. The germline gives CDR1 LGHNA, CDR2 YSLEER. The CDR3 totals 17 residues. Losses at the gene ends were 0 bases for V and 6 bases for J; bases not matched to a gene: 8. CDR3 DNA: TGCGCCAGCAGCCAAGATCGGGTTGACAGGGGGGATGAAAAACTGTTTTTT. Residues: CASSQDRVDRGDEKLFF.

This clone was detected only a few times. The chain combines TRBV11-3 with TRBJ2-1, with TRBD2 identical over 9 bases. Losses at the gene ends were 5 bases for V and 0 bases for J; bases not matched to a gene: 2. The CDR3 is 15 amino acids. Germline CDR1 reads SGHNT; CDR2 reads YENEEA. The CDR3 reads CASSLSGSSYNEQFF. The CDR3 DNA reads as TGTGCCAGCAGCCTTAGCGGGAGCTCCTACAATGAGCAGTTCTTC.

In this sample, this clone turned up a few times. V and J are TRBV7-9 and TRBJ1-4; D is unresolved. V lost 5 bases, J lost 0 bases, and 10 bases lay in between. This CDR3 contains 15 residues. Germline V gene data show CDR1 as SEHNR and CDR2 as FQNEAQ (reference sequence). This CDR3 is CASSPGETTNEKLFF. In DNA form, the CDR3 reads TGTGCCAGCAGCCCCGGGGAGACAACTAATGAAAAACTGTTTTTT. Drawing the rest from reference TRBV7-9 and TRBJ1-4, the complete variable domain is DTGVSQNPRHKITKRGQNVTFRCDPISEHNRLYWYRQTLGQGPEFLTYFQNEAQLEKSRLLSDRFSAERPKGSFSTLEIQRTEQGDSAMYLCASSPGETTNEKLFFGSGTQLSVL.

The chain links TRBV7-2 to TRBJ2-7, with unresolved D. Germline V gives CDR1 SGHTA, CDR2 FQGNSA. The V and J ends lost 1 base and 2 bases respectively, with 12 bases between them. The CDR3 has 15 amino acids. CDR3 sequence: CASSLGHSQTYEQYF. CDR3 nucleotide sequence: TGTGCCAGCAGCTTAGGCCACAGTCAAACCTACGAGCAGTACTTC.